This T cell receptor beta chain was retrieved from a study of cytomegalovirus exposure and HLA in healthy donors. Study-level points and caveats: It was reported that TCR beta sequences correctly inferred the HLA-A and HLA-B alleles for most subjects. In a later analysis, a genetic analysis reported fewer productive-TCR N-insertions in an Asian-associated ancestry cluster than the cohort average.

Turning to this clone: What it binds is not known.

The PCR used 60 Vbeta and 13 Jbeta primers. Libraries were prepared by immunoSEQ multiplex PCR; TCRdb keeps only in-frame clonotypes and omits some of them. In the table there are some 150,000 clones, roughly 77% of which are singletons. CDR3 length equals 16 residues. Germline assignment: CDR1 LNHNV and CDR2 YYDKDF (reference sequence). With 1 base removed from V and 5 bases from J, the gap between germline ends came to 15 bases. V gene TRBV15 combines with J gene TRBJ2-1, with D possibly TRBD2 on 5 matching bases. Source material: PBMCs. This receptor was obtained from a male donor in good health and CMV-seronegative. The CDR3: CATSRVERAGNNEQFF. In nucleotides, the CDR3 is TGTGCCACCAGCAGAGTCGAGAGGGCCGGAAACAATGAGCAGTTCTTC. The whole variable domain, filled in from reference TRBV15 and TRBJ2-1, reads DAMVIQNPRYQVTQFGKPVTLSCSQTLNHNVMYWYQQKSSQAPKLLFHYYDKDFNNEADTPDNFQSRRPNTSFCFLDIRSPGLGDTAMYLCATSRVERAGNNEQFFGPGTRLTVL.